The present entry profiles one T cell receptor beta chain with its context. Antigen: not known. V lost 5 bases to trimming and J lost 2 bases; unmatched junction nucleotides: 9. This CDR3 has 15 residues. In germline, CDR1 is SGHAT, CDR2 FQNNGV. This sample is part of a study of T cell repertoires in cytomegalovirus infection. General study points: The study identified carriers of CMV plus the relevant HLA from cumulative public TCR beta family frequency.

MiXCR, applied by TCRdb to the reads, yields one record per CDR3 protein. The sample holds 250,000 to 300,000 distinct CDR3 sequences; over 8% are singletons and the top ten take about 16%. Sample: PBMCs. The TCR comes from a human donor in good health (CMV status not recorded). Some clones in this sample may be carry-over from other donors' samples. The gene calls are TRBV11-2 and TRBJ2-7, with 7 positions matching TRBD1. The CDR3 DNA reads as TGTGCCAGCAGCCCAGGGGGAGCGGCAACCTACGAGCAGTACTTC. Amino acids: CASSPGGAATYEQYF.